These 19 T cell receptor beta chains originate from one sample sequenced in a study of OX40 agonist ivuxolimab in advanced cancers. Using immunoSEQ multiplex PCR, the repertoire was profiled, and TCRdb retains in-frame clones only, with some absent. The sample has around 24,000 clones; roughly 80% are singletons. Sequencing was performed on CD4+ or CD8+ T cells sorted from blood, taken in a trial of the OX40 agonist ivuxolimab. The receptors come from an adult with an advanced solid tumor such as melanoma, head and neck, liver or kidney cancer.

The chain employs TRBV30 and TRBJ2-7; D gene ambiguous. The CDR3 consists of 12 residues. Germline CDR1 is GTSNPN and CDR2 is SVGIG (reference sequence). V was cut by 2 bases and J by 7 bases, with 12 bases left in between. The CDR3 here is CAWSTSPREQYF. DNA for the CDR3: TGTGCCTGGAGTACCAGTCCTAGGGAGCAGTACTTC.

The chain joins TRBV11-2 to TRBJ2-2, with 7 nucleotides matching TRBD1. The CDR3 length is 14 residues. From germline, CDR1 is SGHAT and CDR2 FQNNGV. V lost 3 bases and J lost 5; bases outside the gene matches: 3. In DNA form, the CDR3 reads TGTGCCAGCAGCTTGGGACAGCATACCGGGGAGCTGTTTTTT. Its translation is CASSLGQHTGELFF.

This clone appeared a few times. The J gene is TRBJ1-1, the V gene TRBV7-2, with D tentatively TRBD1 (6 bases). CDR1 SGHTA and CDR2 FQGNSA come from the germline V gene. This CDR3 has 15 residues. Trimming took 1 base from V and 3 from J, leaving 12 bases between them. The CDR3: CASSLVRGGYTEAFF. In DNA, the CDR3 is TGTGCCAGCAGCTTAGTTAGAGGGGGTTACACTGAAGCTTTCTTT.

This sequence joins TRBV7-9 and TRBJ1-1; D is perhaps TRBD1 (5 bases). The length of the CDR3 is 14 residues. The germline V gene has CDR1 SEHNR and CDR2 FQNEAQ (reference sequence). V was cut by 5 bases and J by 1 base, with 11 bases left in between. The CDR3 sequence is CASSPGGANTEAFF. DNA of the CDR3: TGTGCCAGCAGCCCTGGAGGGGCGAACACTGAAGCTTTCTTT.

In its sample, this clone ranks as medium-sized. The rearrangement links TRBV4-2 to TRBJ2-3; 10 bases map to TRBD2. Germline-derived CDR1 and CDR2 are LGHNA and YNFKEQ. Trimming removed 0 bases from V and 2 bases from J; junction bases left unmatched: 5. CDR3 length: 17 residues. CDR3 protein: CASSQDLAGELTDTQYF. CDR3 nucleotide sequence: TGTGCCAGCAGCCAAGATCTAGCGGGAGAGCTCACAGATACGCAGTATTTT.

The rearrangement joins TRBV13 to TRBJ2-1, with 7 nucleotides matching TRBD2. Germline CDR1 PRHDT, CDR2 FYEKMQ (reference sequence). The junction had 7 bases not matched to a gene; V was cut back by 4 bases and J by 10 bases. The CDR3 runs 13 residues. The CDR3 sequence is CASSYPGAGEQFF. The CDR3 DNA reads TGTGCCAGCAGCTATCCGGGAGCGGGGGAGCAGTTCTTC.

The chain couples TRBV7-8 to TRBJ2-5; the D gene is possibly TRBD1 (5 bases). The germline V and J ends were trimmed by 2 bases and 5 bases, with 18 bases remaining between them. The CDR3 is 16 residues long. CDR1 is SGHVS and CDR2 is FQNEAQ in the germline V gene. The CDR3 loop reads CASSLPGAASGETQYF. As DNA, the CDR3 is TGTGCCAGCAGCTTACCTGGGGCGGCGTCGGGTGAGACCCAGTACTTC.

CDR3 loop: CASSALKGAGNTIYF. Here the CDR3 DNA reads TGTGCCAGCAGCGCGCTAAAGGGAGCCGGAAACACCATATATTTT. The chain joins TRBV13 to TRBJ1-3; D is ambiguous. Deletions cut 5 bases from V and 4 bases from J, with 15 bases between. The CDR3 sequence is 15 residues long. Germline V CDR1 and CDR2: PRHDT, FYEKMQ (reference sequence).

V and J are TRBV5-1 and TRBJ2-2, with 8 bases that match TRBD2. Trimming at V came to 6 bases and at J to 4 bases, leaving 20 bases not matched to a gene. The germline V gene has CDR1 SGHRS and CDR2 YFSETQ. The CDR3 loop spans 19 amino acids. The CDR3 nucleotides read TGCGCCAGCACGGAGGAGCGGGAGAGACGGTTGTATAGCACCGGGGAGCTGTTTTTT. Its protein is CASTEERERRLYSTGELFF.

The CDR3 nucleotides are TGTGCCAGCAGTTTATCCGGGACAGGGATGGCTGAAGCTTTCTTT. Its protein product is CASSLSGTGMAEAFF. The J gene is TRBJ1-1, the V gene TRBV28; 9 nucleotides match TRBD1. Germline V CDR1 and CDR2: MDHEN, SYDVKM. Germline trimming cut 1 base from V and 6 bases from J; bases unmatched to any gene: 6. The CDR3 sequence is 15 residues long. The full variable domain, rest sourced from reference TRBV28 and TRBJ1-1, is DVKVTQSSRYLVKRTGEKVFLECVQDMDHENMFWYRQDPGLGLRLIYFSYDVKMKEKGDIPEGYSVSREKKERFSLILESASTNQTSMYLCASSLSGTGMAEAFFGQGTRLTVV.

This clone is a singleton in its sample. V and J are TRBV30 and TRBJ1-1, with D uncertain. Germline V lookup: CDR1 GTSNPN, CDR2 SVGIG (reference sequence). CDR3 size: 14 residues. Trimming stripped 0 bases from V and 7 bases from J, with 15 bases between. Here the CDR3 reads CAWSVPGQNLEAFF. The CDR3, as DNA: TGTGCCTGGAGTGTACCCGGGCAGAATCTTGAAGCTTTCTTT.

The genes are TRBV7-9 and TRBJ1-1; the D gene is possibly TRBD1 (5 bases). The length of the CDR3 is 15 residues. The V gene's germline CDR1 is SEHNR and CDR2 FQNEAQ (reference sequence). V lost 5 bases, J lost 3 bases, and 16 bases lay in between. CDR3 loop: CASSRRESGDTEAFF. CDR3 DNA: TGTGCCAGCAGCCGAAGGGAGTCGGGGGACACTGAAGCTTTCTTT.

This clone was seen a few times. CDR3 sequence: CASSPPWGQGAVGTEAFF. CDR3 DNA: TGTGCCAGCAGCCCCCCCTGGGGACAGGGGGCAGTAGGCACTGAAGCTTTCTTT. This sequence joins TRBV9 and TRBJ1-1; 12 bases are shared with TRBD1. With V trimmed by 4 bases and J by 4 bases, 14 bases remained unmatched. This CDR3 is 18 amino acids long. Germline assignment: CDR1 SGDLS and CDR2 YYNGEE. Filled out from reference TRBV9 and TRBJ1-1, the complete variable domain reads DSGVTQTPKHLITATGQRVTLRCSPRSGDLSVYWYQQSLDQGLQFLIQYYNGEERAKGNILERFSAQQFPDLHSELNLSSLELGDSALYFCASSPPWGQGAVGTEAFFGQGTRLTVV.

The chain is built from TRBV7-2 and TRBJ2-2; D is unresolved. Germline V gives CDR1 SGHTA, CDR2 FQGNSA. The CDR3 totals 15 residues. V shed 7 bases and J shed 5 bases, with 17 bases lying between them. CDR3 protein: CASTALVLWTGELFF. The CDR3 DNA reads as TGTGCCAGCACAGCGCTGGTCCTTTGGACCGGGGAGCTGTTTTTT.

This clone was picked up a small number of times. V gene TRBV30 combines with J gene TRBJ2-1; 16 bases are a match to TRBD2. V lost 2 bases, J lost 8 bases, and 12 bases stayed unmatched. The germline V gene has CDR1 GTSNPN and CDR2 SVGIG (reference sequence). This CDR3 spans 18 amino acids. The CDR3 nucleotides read TGTGCCTGGAGTCCCCACGGGACTAGCGGGAGGGCCCGGGATGAGCAGTTCTTC. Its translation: CAWSPHGTSGRARDEQFF.

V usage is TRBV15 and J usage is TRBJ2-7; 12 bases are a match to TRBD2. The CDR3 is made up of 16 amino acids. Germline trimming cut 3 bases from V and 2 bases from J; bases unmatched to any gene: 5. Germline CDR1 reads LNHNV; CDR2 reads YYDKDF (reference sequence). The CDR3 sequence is CATSRIRTSGTYEQYF. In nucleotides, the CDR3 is TGTGCCACCAGCAGGATTCGGACTAGCGGGACCTACGAGCAGTACTTC.

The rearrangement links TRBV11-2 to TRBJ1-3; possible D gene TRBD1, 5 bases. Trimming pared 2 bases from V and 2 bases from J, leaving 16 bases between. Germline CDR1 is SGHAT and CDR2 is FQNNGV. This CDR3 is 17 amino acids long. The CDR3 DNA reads TGTGCCAGCAGCTTAAGACAGTCCGTCTCGCCTGGAAACACCATATATTTT. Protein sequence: CASSLRQSVSPGNTIYF.

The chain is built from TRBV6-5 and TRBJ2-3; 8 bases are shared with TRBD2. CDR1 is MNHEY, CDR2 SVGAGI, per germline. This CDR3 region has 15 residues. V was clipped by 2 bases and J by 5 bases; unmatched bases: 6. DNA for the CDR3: TGTGCCAGCAGTTACGGAGCGGGAGTTTTAGATACGCAGTATTTT. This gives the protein CASSYGAGVLDTQYF.

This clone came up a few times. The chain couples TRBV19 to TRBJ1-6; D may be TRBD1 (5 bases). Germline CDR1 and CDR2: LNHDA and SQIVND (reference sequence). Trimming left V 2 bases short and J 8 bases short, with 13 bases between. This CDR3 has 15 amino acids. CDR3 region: CASSITGARDSPLHF. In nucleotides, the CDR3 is TGTGCCAGTAGTATAACCGGGGCAAGGGATTCACCCCTCCACTTT.